Following are 22 T cell receptor beta chains from one sample sequenced in a study of blood T cell repertoires in COVID-19. Data came from immunoSEQ multiplex PCR; TCRdb stores just in-frame clones and leaves some out. The sample contains approximately 140,000 clones, roughly 84% of which appear only once. The sample was peripheral blood. These receptors came from a man under 40 with COVID-19, enrolled during active disease.

V usage is TRBV30 and J usage is TRBJ1-1; D not certain. The CDR3 is 11 residues long. Germline assignment: CDR1 GTSNPN and CDR2 SVGIG (reference sequence). V was clipped by 5 bases and J by 3 bases, with 7 bases between them. CDR3 residues: CAWSSYTEAFF. In DNA, the CDR3 is TGTGCCTGGTCCTCGTACACTGAAGCTTTCTTT.

V and J are TRBV24-1 and TRBJ2-3, with D perhaps TRBD1 (6 bases). Germline CDR1 reads KGHDR; CDR2 reads SFDVKD. With 4 bases removed from V and 3 bases from J, the gap between germline ends came to 19 bases. This CDR3 comprises 17 residues. The CDR3 coding sequence is TGTGCCACCAGTGACCCAAGTATCCAGGGGAGAACAGATACGCAGTATTTT. It codes for CATSDPSIQGRTDTQYF.

The chain joins TRBV9 to TRBJ1-2, with a weak D call TRBD1 (5 bases). The CDR3 loop spans 15 amino acids. V lost 3 bases and J lost 4, with 16 bases in between. Germline V gene lookup returns CDR1 SGDLS and CDR2 YYNGEE. Written as DNA, the CDR3 is TGTGCCAGCAGCGGATTCAGGGAACCCGGCTATGGCTACACCTTC. The encoded protein is CASSGFREPGYGYTF.

V usage is TRBV18 and J usage is TRBJ1-1, with D tentatively TRBD1 (6 bases). V gave up 1 base and J gave up 0 bases, with 6 bases separating them. The germline V gene encodes CDR1 KGHSH and CDR2 LQKENI. This CDR3 has 14 residues. The CDR3, as DNA: TGTGCCAGCTCACCACGGGGGCTGAACACTGAAGCTTTCTTT. This encodes CASSPRGLNTEAFF. The full variable domain, its missing parts supplied by reference TRBV18 and TRBJ1-1, is NAGVMQNPRHLVRRRGQEARLRCSPMKGHSHVYWYRQLPEEGLKFMVYLQKENIIDESGMPKERFSAEFPKEGPSILRIQQVVRGDSAAYFCASSPRGLNTEAFFGQGTRLTVV.

J is TRBJ1-4 and V is TRBV7-2, with 7 bases matching TRBD1. V lost 1 base and J lost 5; bases outside the gene matches: 7. Germline CDR1 SGHTA, CDR2 FQGNSA. The CDR3 is 16 amino acids. The CDR3 spells CASSLGLQGKNEKLFF. The CDR3 coding sequence is TGTGCCAGCAGCTTAGGGCTACAGGGGAAGAATGAAAAACTGTTTTTT.

The J gene is TRBJ1-5, the V gene TRBV5-1; no definite D call. V lost 1 base to trimming and J lost 5 bases, with 13 bases between them. The germline V gene has CDR1 SGHRS and CDR2 YFSETQ. The CDR3 runs to 15 residues. The CDR3 region is CASSLYGEVYQPQHF. CDR3 coding DNA: TGCGCCAGCAGCTTGTACGGGGAGGTATATCAGCCCCAGCATTTT.

The table lists this clone with a few counts. V usage is TRBV19 and J usage is TRBJ2-6; 12 nucleotides line up with TRBD1. The CDR3 has 21 amino acids. In germline, CDR1 is LNHDA, CDR2 SQIVND (reference sequence). After removal of 11 bases from V and 1 base from J, the junction contained 21 bases not matched to a gene. CDR3 region: CARYRDRGRRDVLSGANVLTF. In DNA, the CDR3 is TGTGCCCGATACCGGGACAGGGGGCGCAGGGACGTGTTGTCTGGGGCCAACGTCCTGACTTTC.

The rearrangement uses TRBV4-2 and TRBJ1-2, with 7 bases identical to TRBD1. The CDR3 covers 17 residues. J lost 4 bases, V lost 1 base, and 12 bases had no gene match. Germline V gives CDR1 LGHNA, CDR2 YNFKEQ. The CDR3 loop is CASSQGAGGLRLYGYTF. The DNA for the CDR3 is TGTGCCAGCAGCCAAGGGGCAGGGGGGCTCAGACTCTATGGCTACACCTTC.

The chain recombines TRBV5-4 with TRBJ2-2, with D possibly TRBD2 on 5 matching bases. The germline V gene has CDR1 SGHNT and CDR2 YYREEE (reference sequence). The CDR3 is 14 amino acids. V dropped 10 bases and J dropped 7 bases, with 20 bases sitting between them. CDR3 sequence (DNA): TGTGCCGCGGGTGGAAGGGCGATGGGCGGGGAGCTGTTTTTT. Protein sequence: CAAGGRAMGGELFF.

The chain couples TRBV5-1 to TRBJ1-1; no definite D call. The germline gives CDR1 SGHRS, CDR2 YFSETQ. CDR3 length: 15 residues. V shed 6 bases and J shed 1 base, with 16 bases lying between them. CDR3 in DNA: TGCGCCAGCACCCCGGGGAGGGCCCCGAACACTGAAGCTTTCTTT. Residues: CASTPGRAPNTEAFF.

V usage is TRBV2 and J usage is TRBJ1-4; 9 bases fit TRBD1. From germline, CDR1 is SNHLY and CDR2 FYNNEI. J lost 5 bases, V lost 5 bases, and 6 bases had no gene match. The CDR3 consists of 15 residues. CDR3 DNA sequence: TGTGCCAGCAGTTTTCCCGGGACAGGGAATGAAAAACTGTTTTTT. This gives the protein CASSFPGTGNEKLFF.

J is TRBJ2-7 and V is TRBV29-1; D ambiguous. Germline V gene sequence: CDR1 SQVTM, CDR2 ANQGSEA. The V and J ends lost 1 base and 3 bases respectively, with 4 bases between them. The CDR3 has 11 amino acids. The CDR3 DNA is TGCAGCGTTGAAGGGCTCTACGAGCAGTACTTC. Translating it yields CSVEGLYEQYF.

To note about this clone: One junction end disagrees with the germline gene, perhaps due to a read error. J is TRBJ1-2 and V is TRBV3-1 (or the pseudogene TRBV3-2), with 9 bases aligning to TRBD1. CDR1 and CDR2 from the germline V gene are LGHDT and YNNKEL (reference sequence). The CDR3 contains 13 residues. The CDR3 DNA follows: TGTGCCAGCAGTCAAGGACAGGGGATGAGCTACACCTTC. Protein sequence: CASSQGQGMSYTF.

This clone was detected only once. The chain recombines TRBV28 with TRBJ2-7; 7 bases are shared with TRBD1. V was pared by 4 bases and J by 1 base, with 10 bases of the junction left unmatched. The CDR3 totals 16 residues. Germline CDR1 is MDHEN and CDR2 is SYDVKM. The CDR3 bases are TGTGCCAGCAGTTCTGAAGGGGGCAGGGGGTCCTACGAGCAGTACTTC. Encoded protein: CASSSEGGRGSYEQYF. Full variable domain (missing parts from reference TRBV28 and TRBJ2-7): DVKVTQSSRYLVKRTGEKVFLECVQDMDHENMFWYRQDPGLGLRLIYFSYDVKMKEKGDIPEGYSVSREKKERFSLILESASTNQTSMYLCASSSEGGRGSYEQYFGPGTRLTVT.

This chain joins TRBV9 and TRBJ2-2; D may be TRBD1 (5 bases). The CDR3 has 15 amino acids. Deletions cut 3 bases from V and 7 bases from J, with 16 bases between. Germline CDR1 is SGDLS and CDR2 is YYNGEE. CDR3 bases: TGTGCCAGCAGCGGGGTAGATCAGGGAATCGGGGAGCTGTTTTTT. Amino acid sequence: CASSGVDQGIGELFF.

This clone is a singleton in its sample. The chain recombines TRBV5-8 with TRBJ1-5; no reliable D call. Per the germline V gene, CDR1 is SGHTS and CDR2 is YDEGEE. This CDR3 is built from 14 residues. The V and J ends lost 2 bases and 6 bases respectively, with 12 bases between them. In DNA, the CDR3 is TGTGCCAGCAGCTTAAGGCTCCAGGCTCAGCCCCAGCATTTT. It yields the protein CASSLRLQAQPQHF.

The V call is TRBV5-1, the J call TRBJ2-7; 7 nucleotides agree with TRBD1. The germline V gene encodes CDR1 SGHRS and CDR2 YFSETQ. The CDR3 spans 12 residues. V lost 9 bases and J lost 2; bases outside the gene matches: 5. This chain's CDR3 is CATGQTAYEQYF. The CDR3 nucleotides read TGCGCCACGGGACAGACCGCCTACGAGCAGTACTTC. Looking up the rest from reference TRBV5-1 and TRBJ2-7 gives the full variable domain: KAGVTQTPRYLIKTRGQQVTLSCSPISGHRSVSWYQQTPGQGLQFLFEYFSETQRNKGNFPGRFSGRQFSNSRSEMNVSTLELGDSALYLCATGQTAYEQYFGPGTRLTVT.

This chain uses TRBV2 with TRBJ2-7; no clear D gene. V was cut by 7 bases and J by 2 bases, with 18 bases left in between. The CDR3 is 15 amino acids. Germline lookup yields CDR1 SNHLY and CDR2 FYNNEI. CDR3 sequence (DNA): TGTGCCAGCATCCCTTTTGGAGAACAAACCTACGAGCAGTACTTC. Its translation: CASIPFGEQTYEQYF.

The rearrangement uses TRBV5-4 and TRBJ1-2; no definite D call. Trimming pared 0 bases from V and 4 bases from J, leaving 4 bases between. Per germline, CDR1 SGHNT and CDR2 YYREEE (reference sequence). The CDR3 is made up of 12 amino acids. The chain's CDR3 is CASSLDTYGYTF. CDR3 bases: TGTGCCAGCAGCTTGGACACCTATGGCTACACCTTC.

The V call is TRBV25-1, the J call TRBJ1-1; D perhaps matches TRBD1 (6 bases). The germline V gene encodes CDR1 MGHDK and CDR2 SYGVNS. This CDR3 region has 16 residues. The V end was cut by 3 bases, the J end by 4 bases, with 18 bases between. CDR3 nucleotides: TGTGCCAGCAGTGATTCCGACTACAGGGCTGGCACTGAAGCTTTCTTT. The encoded protein is CASSDSDYRAGTEAFF.

The gene calls are TRBV19 and TRBJ1-2; D is uncertain. V lost 3 bases, J lost 4 bases, and 9 bases lay in between. The germline V gene has CDR1 LNHDA and CDR2 SQIVND (reference sequence). The CDR3 contains 13 residues. CDR3 residues: CASSIGVTYGYTF. In DNA, the CDR3 is TGTGCCAGTAGTATCGGGGTTACCTATGGCTACACCTTC.

This chain uses TRBV28 with TRBJ1-3; D not resolved. There are 15 residues in the CDR3. Germline V lookup: CDR1 MDHEN, CDR2 SYDVKM. With 3 bases removed from V and 3 bases from J, the gap between germline ends came to 12 bases. CDR3 sequence: CASSLGQVLGNTIYF. As DNA, the CDR3 is TGTGCCAGCAGTTTGGGCCAGGTACTTGGAAACACCATATATTTT. The entire variable domain, with the rest obtained from reference TRBV28 and TRBJ1-3, is as follows: DVKVTQSSRYLVKRTGEKVFLECVQDMDHENMFWYRQDPGLGLRLIYFSYDVKMKEKGDIPEGYSVSREKKERFSLILESASTNQTSMYLCASSLGQVLGNTIYFGEGSWLTVV.